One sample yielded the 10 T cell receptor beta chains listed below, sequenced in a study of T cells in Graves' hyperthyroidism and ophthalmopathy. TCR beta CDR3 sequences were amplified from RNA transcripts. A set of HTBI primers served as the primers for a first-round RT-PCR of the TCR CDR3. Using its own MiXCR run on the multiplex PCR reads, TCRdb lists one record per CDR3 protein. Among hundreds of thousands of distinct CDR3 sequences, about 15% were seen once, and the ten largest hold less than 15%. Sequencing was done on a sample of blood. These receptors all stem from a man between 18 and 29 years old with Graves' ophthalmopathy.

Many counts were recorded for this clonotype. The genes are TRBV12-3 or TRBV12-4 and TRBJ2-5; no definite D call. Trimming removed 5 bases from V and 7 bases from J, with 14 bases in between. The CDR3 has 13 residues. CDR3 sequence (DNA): TGTGCCAGCAGTCTTGGGCTGACGGGGACCCAGTACTTC. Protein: CASSLGLTGTQYF.

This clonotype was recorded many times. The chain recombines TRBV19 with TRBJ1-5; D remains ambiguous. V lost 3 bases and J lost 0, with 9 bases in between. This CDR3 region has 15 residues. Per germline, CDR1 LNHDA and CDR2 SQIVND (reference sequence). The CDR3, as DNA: TGTGCCAGTAGTATTATACAGAATAGCAATCAGCCCCAGCATTTT. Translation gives CASSIIQNSNQPQHF.

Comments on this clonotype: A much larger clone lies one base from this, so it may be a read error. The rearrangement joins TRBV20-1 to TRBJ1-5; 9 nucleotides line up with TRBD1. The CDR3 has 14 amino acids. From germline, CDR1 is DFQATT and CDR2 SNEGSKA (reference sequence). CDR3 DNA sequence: TGCAGCACCCTAAGGACAGGGGCTGGTCGGCCCCAGCATTTT. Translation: CSTLRTGAGRPQHF.

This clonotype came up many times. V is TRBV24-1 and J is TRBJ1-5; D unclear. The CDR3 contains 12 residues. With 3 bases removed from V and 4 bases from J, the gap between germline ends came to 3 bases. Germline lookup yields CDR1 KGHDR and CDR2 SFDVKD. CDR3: CATSDPNQPQHF. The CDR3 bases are TGTGCCACCAGTGATCCGAATCAGCCCCAGCATTTT.

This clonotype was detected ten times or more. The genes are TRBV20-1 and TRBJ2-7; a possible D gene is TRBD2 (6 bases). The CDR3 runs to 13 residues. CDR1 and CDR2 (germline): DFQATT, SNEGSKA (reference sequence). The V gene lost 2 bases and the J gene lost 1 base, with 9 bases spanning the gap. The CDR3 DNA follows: TGCAGTGCTAGACCGGGAGAGTCCTACGAGCAGTACTTC. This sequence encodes CSARPGESYEQYF.

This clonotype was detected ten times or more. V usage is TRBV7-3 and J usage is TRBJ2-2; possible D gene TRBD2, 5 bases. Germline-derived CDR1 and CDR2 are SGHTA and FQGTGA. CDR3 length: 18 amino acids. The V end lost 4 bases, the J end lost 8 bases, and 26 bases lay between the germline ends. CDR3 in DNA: TGTGCCAGCAGCTCGATCCCCACTAGTCAAACCCTGCCAGGGGAGCTGTTTTTT. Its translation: CASSSIPTSQTLPGELFF.

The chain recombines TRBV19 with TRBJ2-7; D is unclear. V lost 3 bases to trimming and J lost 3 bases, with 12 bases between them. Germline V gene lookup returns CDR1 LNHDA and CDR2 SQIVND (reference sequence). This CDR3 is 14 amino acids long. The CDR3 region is CASSISSDGYEQYF. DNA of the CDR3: TGTGCCAGTAGTATTAGTTCGGACGGCTACGAGCAGTACTTC.

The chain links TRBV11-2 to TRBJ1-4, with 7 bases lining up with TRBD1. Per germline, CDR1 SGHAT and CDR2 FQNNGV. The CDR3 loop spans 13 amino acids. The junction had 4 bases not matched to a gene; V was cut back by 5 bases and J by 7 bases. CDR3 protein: CASSPRQGEKLFF. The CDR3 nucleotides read TGTGCCAGCAGCCCCCGACAGGGTGAAAAACTGTTTTTT.

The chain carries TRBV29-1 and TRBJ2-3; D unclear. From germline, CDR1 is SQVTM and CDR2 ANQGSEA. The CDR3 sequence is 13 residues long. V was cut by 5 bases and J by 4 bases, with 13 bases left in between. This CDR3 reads CSVFQDEADTQYF. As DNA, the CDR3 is TGCAGCGTTTTCCAGGATGAGGCAGATACGCAGTATTTT.

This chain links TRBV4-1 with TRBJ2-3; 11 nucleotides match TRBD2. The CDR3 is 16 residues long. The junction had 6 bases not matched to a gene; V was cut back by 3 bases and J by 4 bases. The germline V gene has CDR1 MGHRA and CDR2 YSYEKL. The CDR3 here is CASSHFSGGASDTQYF. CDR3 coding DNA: TGCGCCAGCAGCCATTTTAGCGGGGGGGCCTCAGATACGCAGTATTTT.